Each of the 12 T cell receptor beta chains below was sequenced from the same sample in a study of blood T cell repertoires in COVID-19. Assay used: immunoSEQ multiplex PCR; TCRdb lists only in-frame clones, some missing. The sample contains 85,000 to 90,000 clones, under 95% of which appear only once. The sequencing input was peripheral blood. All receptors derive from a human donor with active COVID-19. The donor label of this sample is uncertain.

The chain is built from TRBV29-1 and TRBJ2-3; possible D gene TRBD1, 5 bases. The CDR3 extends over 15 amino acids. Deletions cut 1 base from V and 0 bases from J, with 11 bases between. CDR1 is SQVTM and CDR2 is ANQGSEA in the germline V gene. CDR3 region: CSVEGGRPSTDTQYF. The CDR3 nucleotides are TGCAGCGTTGAAGGGGGCAGACCTAGCACAGATACGCAGTATTTT.

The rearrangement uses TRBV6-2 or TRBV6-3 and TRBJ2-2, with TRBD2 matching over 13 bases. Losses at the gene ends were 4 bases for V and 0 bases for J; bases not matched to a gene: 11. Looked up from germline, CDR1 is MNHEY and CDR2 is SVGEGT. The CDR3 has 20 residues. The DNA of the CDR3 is TGTGCCAGCAGTTTCGACCCCGGACTAGCGGGGGCCGCGAACACCGGGGAGCTGTTTTTT. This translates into CASSFDPGLAGAANTGELFF.

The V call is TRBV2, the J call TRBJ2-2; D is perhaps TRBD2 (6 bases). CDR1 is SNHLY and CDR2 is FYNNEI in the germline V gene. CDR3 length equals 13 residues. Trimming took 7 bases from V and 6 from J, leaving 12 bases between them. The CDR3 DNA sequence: TGTGCCAGCACCCCCGAGCGGGCCGGGGAGCTGTTTTTT. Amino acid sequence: CASTPERAGELFF.

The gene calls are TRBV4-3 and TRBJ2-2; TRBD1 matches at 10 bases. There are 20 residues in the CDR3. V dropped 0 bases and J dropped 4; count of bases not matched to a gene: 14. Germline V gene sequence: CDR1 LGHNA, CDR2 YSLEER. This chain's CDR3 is CASSQDRGARQGARTGELFF. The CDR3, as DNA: TGCGCCAGCAGCCAAGATAGGGGGGCTAGACAGGGGGCGCGCACCGGGGAGCTGTTTTTT.

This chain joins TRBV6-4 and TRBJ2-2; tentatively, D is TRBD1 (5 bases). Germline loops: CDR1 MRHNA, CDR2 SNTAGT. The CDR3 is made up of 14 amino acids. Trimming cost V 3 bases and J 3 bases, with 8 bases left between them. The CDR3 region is CASSEQQDTGELFF. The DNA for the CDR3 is TGTGCCAGCAGTGAGCAACAGGACACCGGGGAGCTGTTTTTT.

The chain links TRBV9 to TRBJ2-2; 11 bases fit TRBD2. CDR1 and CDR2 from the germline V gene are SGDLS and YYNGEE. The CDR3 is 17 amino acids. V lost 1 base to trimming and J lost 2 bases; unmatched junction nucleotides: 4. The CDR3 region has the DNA TGTGCCAGCAGCGTACTAGCGGGGGGTCTCAACACCGGGGAGCTGTTTTTT. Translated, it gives CASSVLAGGLNTGELFF.

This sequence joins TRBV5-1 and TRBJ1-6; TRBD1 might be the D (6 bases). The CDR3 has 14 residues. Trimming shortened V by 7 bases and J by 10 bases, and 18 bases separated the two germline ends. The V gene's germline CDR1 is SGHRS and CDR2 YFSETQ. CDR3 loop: CASGRDTPGSPLHF. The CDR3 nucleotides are TGCGCCAGCGGAAGGGACACCCCAGGATCACCCCTCCACTTT.

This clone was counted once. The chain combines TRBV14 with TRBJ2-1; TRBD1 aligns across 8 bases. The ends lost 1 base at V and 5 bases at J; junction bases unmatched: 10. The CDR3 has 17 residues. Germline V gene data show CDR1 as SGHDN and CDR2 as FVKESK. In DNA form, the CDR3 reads TGTGCCAGCAGCCAAGTCAGAGGACAGGGACAAAACAATGAGCAGTTCTTC. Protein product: CASSQVRGQGQNNEQFF. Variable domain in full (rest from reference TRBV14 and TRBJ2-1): EAGVTQFPSHSVIEKGQTVTLRCDPISGHDNLYWYRRVMGKEIKFLLHFVKESKQDESGMPNNRFLAERTGGTYSTLKVQPAELEDSGVYFCASSQVRGQGQNNEQFFGPGTRLTVL.

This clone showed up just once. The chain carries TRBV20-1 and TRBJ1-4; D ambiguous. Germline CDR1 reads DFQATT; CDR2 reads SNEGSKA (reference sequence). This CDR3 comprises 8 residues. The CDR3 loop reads CITRKLFF. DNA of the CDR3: TGCATCACCAGAAAACTGTTTTTT.

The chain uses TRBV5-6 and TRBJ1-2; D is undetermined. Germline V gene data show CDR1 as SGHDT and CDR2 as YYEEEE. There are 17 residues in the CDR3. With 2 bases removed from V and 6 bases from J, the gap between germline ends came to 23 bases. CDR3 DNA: TGTGCCAGCAGCTTCCCCCCCGAGAGGGCAGTGTTCCATGGCTACACCTTC. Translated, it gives CASSFPPERAVFHGYTF.

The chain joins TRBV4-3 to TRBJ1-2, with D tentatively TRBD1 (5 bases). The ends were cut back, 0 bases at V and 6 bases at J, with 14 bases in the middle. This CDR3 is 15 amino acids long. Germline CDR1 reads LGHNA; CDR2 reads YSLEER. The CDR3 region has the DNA TGCGCCAGCAGCCAAGATCGCAGGGTTGACGATGGCTACACCTTC. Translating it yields CASSQDRRVDDGYTF.

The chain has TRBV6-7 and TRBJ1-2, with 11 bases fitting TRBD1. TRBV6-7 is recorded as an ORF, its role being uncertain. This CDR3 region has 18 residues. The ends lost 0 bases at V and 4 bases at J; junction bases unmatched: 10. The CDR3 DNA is TGTGCCAGCAGTTACTCGCATACCGGGACAGGGGGAATCTATGGCTACACCTTC. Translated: CASSYSHTGTGGIYGYTF.